The 13 T cell receptor beta chains in this list originate from one sample, sequenced in a study of blood T cell repertoires in COVID-19. Only in-frame clones appear in the TCRdb table, and some are missing; sequencing was by immunoSEQ multiplex PCR. Here the sample spans some 270,000 clones, under 95% being singletons. The specimen sequenced was PBMCs or T cells enriched from blood (not recorded which). The source is a man aged 35 to 55 who had been exposed to COVID-19.

This rearrangement joins TRBV11-2 to TRBJ2-5, with 10 bases that match TRBD2. This CDR3 has 16 amino acids. With V trimmed by 2 bases and J by 2 bases, 5 bases remained unmatched. Germline V gene lookup returns CDR1 SGHAT and CDR2 FQNNGV. The CDR3 DNA sequence: TGTGCCAGCAGCTTATTAGGACTAGCGGATCAAGAGACCCAGTACTTC. Its translation is CASSLLGLADQETQYF.

The gene calls are TRBV7-9 and TRBJ1-2, with D hard to call. V lost 4 bases to trimming and J lost 2 bases, with 11 bases between them. The length of the CDR3 is 14 residues. CDR1 is SEHNR and CDR2 is FQNEAQ in the germline V gene (reference sequence). This CDR3 is CASSSTAGNYGYTF. The CDR3 coding sequence is TGTGCCAGCAGCTCGACGGCGGGGAACTATGGCTACACCTTC.

The chain couples TRBV4-1 to TRBJ2-1; D may be TRBD1 (5 bases). CDR1 and CDR2 from the germline V gene are MGHRA and YSYEKL. This CDR3 is 15 amino acids long. The V gene lost 2 bases and the J gene lost 4 bases, with 12 bases spanning the gap. The CDR3: CASSQLLGQYNEQFF. The CDR3, as DNA: TGCGCCAGCAGCCAATTGTTGGGGCAATACAATGAGCAGTTCTTC.

V usage is TRBV29-1 and J usage is TRBJ1-1; the D is unclear. V lost 5 bases and J 8 bases, leaving 15 bases between the germline ends. This CDR3 has 12 residues. Germline values: CDR1 SQVTM, CDR2 ANQGSEA. DNA for the CDR3: TGCAGCGTTCTGACAAGAGCTACCGAAGCTTTCTTT. Translation: CSVLTRATEAFF.

This clone was picked up a small number of times. This chain joins TRBV24-1 and TRBJ2-3; D is perhaps TRBD1 (6 bases). V gave up 8 bases and J gave up 0 bases, with 11 bases separating them. Germline loops: CDR1 KGHDR, CDR2 SFDVKD. This CDR3 is built from 14 residues. This CDR3 is CATMGATSTDTQYF. CDR3 nucleotide sequence: TGTGCCACCATGGGGGCTACTAGCACAGATACGCAGTATTTT.

The chain carries TRBV10-2 and TRBJ1-2; possibly TRBD1 for D (6 bases). Germline V gene data show CDR1 as WSHSY and CDR2 as SAAADI. The CDR3 extends over 15 amino acids. Trimming took 0 bases from V and 4 from J, leaving 12 bases between them. CDR3 residues: CASSESLGASYGYTF. The CDR3 DNA is TGCGCCAGCAGTGAGTCATTGGGGGCTAGCTATGGCTACACCTTC.

The chain recombines TRBV6-5 with TRBJ2-1; TRBD1 might be the D (6 bases). CDR1 and CDR2 from the germline V gene are MNHEY and SVGAGI. The CDR3 covers 14 residues. V was cut by 8 bases and J by 1 base, with 12 bases left in between. The CDR3 sequence is CASSTGLSYNEQFF. The CDR3 DNA sequence: TGTGCCAGCTCTACAGGGTTATCCTACAATGAGCAGTTCTTC.

The genes are TRBV13 and TRBJ2-3; D gene ambiguous. The CDR3 has 12 amino acids. The germline V gene has CDR1 PRHDT and CDR2 FYEKMQ (reference sequence). With 1 base removed from V and 6 bases from J, the gap between germline ends came to 5 bases. In DNA, the CDR3 is TGTGCCAGCAGCTTAGTTCGGGATACGCAGTATTTT. The encoded protein is CASSLVRDTQYF.

CDR3 bases: TGTGCCAGCAGAGAGGAAACGCTGGGAGCTTTCTTT. Its protein is CASREETLGAFF. The chain uses TRBV9 and TRBJ1-1; D gene unclear. This CDR3 comprises 12 residues. The ends were cut back, 5 bases at V and 10 bases at J, with 15 bases in the middle. Germline CDR1 reads SGDLS; CDR2 reads YYNGEE. The whole variable domain, filled in from reference TRBV9 and TRBJ1-1, reads DSGVTQTPKHLITATGQRVTLRCSPRSGDLSVYWYQQSLDQGLQFLIQYYNGEERAKGNILERFSAQQFPDLHSELNLSSLELGDSALYFCASREETLGAFFGQGTRLTVV.

The rearrangement links TRBV9 to TRBJ1-6; TRBD1 might be the D (5 bases). Germline V gene data show CDR1 as SGDLS and CDR2 as YYNGEE. The CDR3 spans 16 residues. The V and J ends lost 5 bases and 3 bases respectively, with 15 bases between them. The CDR3 loop reads CASSSVGGVYNSPLHF. The CDR3 DNA is TGTGCCAGCAGTAGCGTAGGAGGGGTCTATAATTCACCCCTCCACTTT.

The CDR3 loop is CASSSPSVYTGELFF. For the CDR3, the DNA is TGTGCCAGCAGCTCTCCTAGCGTTTACACCGGGGAGCTGTTTTTT. The chain couples TRBV7-8 to TRBJ2-2; D perhaps matches TRBD2 (6 bases). V was pared by 4 bases and J by 3 bases, with 12 bases between. CDR1 and CDR2 from the germline V gene are SGHVS and FQNEAQ. The CDR3 has 15 amino acids.

The chain links TRBV3-1 (or the pseudogene TRBV3-2) to TRBJ2-4; D gene unclear. The V gene's germline CDR1 is LGHDT and CDR2 YNNKEL (reference sequence). The CDR3 loop spans 15 amino acids. V gave up 0 bases and J gave up 3 bases, with 9 bases separating them. The CDR3 loop reads CASSQDVQLKNIQYF. The CDR3 nucleotides are TGTGCCAGCAGCCAAGATGTGCAACTCAAAAACATTCAGTACTTC.

The J gene is TRBJ2-7, the V gene TRBV4-3; 9 bases are a match to TRBD1. The ends lost 3 bases at V and 6 bases at J; junction bases unmatched: 3. The CDR3 extends over 13 amino acids. Per the germline V gene, CDR1 is LGHNA and CDR2 is YSLEER. The CDR3 nucleotides are TGCGCCAGCAGCCAGAACAGGGGGCTCGAGCAGTACTTC. Translating it yields CASSQNRGLEQYF.